One sample yielded the 6 T cell receptor beta chains listed below, sequenced in a study of T cell changes during pregnancy in multiple sclerosis. Some clones are missing from TCRdb's copy, which holds only in-frame ones; the method was immunoSEQ multiplex PCR. In the table there are tens of thousands of clones, over 80% of which are singletons. Source: peripheral blood, taken before pregnancy. These receptors came from a female donor with multiple sclerosis, enrolled in a pregnancy study.

V usage is TRBV28 and J usage is TRBJ2-7, with D possibly matching TRBD1 (6 bases). Germline V gene sequence: CDR1 MDHEN, CDR2 SYDVKM. V lost 4 bases and J lost 7, with 17 bases in between. The CDR3 extends over 14 amino acids. CDR3 coding DNA: TGTGCCAGCAGTTCGGACAGAAGCGTGTTTGAGCAGTACTTC. Protein sequence: CASSSDRSVFEQYF.

The J gene is TRBJ1-2, the V gene TRBV28; weak D call: TRBD1 (5 bases). The CDR3 is made up of 15 amino acids. Germline lookup yields CDR1 MDHEN and CDR2 SYDVKM. V lost 7 bases and J 6 bases, leaving 21 bases between the germline ends. CDR3 nucleotide sequence: TGTGCCAGCAACTCATGGGCAGCGGCGGGGGATGGCTACACCTTC. Translation gives CASNSWAAAGDGYTF.

The gene calls are TRBV7-2 and TRBJ2-7, with 7 nucleotides matching TRBD2. The CDR3 is 15 amino acids. Trimming removed 5 bases from V and 7 bases from J; junction bases left unmatched: 14. Germline lookup yields CDR1 SGHTA and CDR2 FQGNSA. The CDR3 here is CASSIRLAGRIEQYF. The CDR3 coding sequence is TGTGCCAGCAGCATCCGACTAGCTGGGAGGATAGAGCAGTACTTC.

The genes are TRBV10-3 and TRBJ1-1; 9 bases align to TRBD1. Germline CDR1 ENHRY, CDR2 SYGVKD. Trimming took 10 bases from V and 5 from J; bases not matched to a gene: 14. CDR3 length equals 15 residues. In DNA, the CDR3 is TGTGCCACAACAACCACAGGGGGCGCGGGAACTGAAGCTTTCTTT. Translated: CATTTTGGAGTEAFF.

The chain carries TRBV29-1 and TRBJ1-2, with a possible D match to TRBD1 (6 bases). Per the germline V gene, CDR1 is SQVTM and CDR2 is ANQGSEA. There are 12 residues in the CDR3. V dropped 5 bases and J dropped 4 bases, with 11 bases sitting between them. The CDR3 coding sequence is TGCAGCGTTAGGGGACAATTCTATGGCTACACCTTC. Its protein product is CSVRGQFYGYTF. The full variable domain, with the rest looked up from reference TRBV29-1 and TRBJ1-2, is SAVISQKPSRDICQRGTSLTIQCQVDSQVTMMFWYRQQPGQSLTLIATANQGSEATYESGFVIDKFPISRPNLTFSTLTVSNMSPEDSSIYLCSVRGQFYGYTFGSGTRLTVV.

The gene calls are TRBV28 and TRBJ2-5, with TRBD2 matching over 9 bases. The germline V gene has CDR1 MDHEN and CDR2 SYDVKM. J was trimmed by 4 bases and V by 3 bases; bases with no gene match: 0. The CDR3 covers 13 residues. The CDR3 reads CASSLTSGETQYF. The CDR3 bases are TGTGCCAGCAGTTTGACTAGCGGAGAGACCCAGTACTTC.